This T cell receptor beta chain appears in the sequencing data of a study of Ad26.COV2.S vaccination and SARS-CoV-2 variants. About the research overall: In the COV1001 trial, the donor was in the Ad26.COV2.S arm. Each vaccinee took Ad26.COV2.S intramuscularly, once or twice 56 days apart. The study, taken as a whole, reports: Analyses that measured TCR breadth and depth may have underestimated total T cell responses.

The germline gives CDR1 SGHTA, CDR2 FQGTGA. The CDR3 loop spans 17 amino acids. The V end was cut by 5 bases, the J end by 0 bases, with 14 bases between. Sequencing used immunoSEQ multiplex PCR; TCRdb keeps in-frame clones, though not all of them. The sample holds 200,000 to 300,000 clones; approximately 88% are singletons and the top ten take about 2.8%. This clone came up a few times. What it binds is not known. Treatment denoted: 15 to 20 received Ad26.COV2.S at low or high dose, single or two shots; 5 received placebo; per-sample allocation not given. Repertoires come from day 63 after the first vaccine or placebo injection. An Ad26 vector was used to express Wuhan-strain SARS-CoV-2 spike as the vaccine.

The chain employs TRBV7-3 and TRBJ2-6; D remains ambiguous. This clonotype originated in a person between 18 and 65 years old who received the Ad26.COV2.S COVID-19 vaccine or a placebo. The sequencing used peripheral blood, collected in a trial of Ad26.COV2.S vaccine versus placebo. The CDR3 DNA reads TGTGCCAGCAGCCCATCCAGTCTGAGCTCTGGGGCCAACGTCCTGACTTTC. Encoded protein: CASSPSSLSSGANVLTF.